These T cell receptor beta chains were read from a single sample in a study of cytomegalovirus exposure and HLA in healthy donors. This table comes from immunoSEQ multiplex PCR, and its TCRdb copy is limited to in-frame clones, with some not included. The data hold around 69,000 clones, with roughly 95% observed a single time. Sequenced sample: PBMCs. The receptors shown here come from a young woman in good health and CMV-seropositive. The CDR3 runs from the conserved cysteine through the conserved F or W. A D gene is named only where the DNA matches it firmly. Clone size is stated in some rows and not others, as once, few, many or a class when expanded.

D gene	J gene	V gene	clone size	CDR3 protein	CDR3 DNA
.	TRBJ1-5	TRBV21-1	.	CACLNSGNQPQHF	TGTGCCTGCCTTAATTCGGGCAATCAGCCCCAGCATTTT
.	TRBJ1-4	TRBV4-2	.	CASSQDGRGAKLFF	TGTGCCAGCAGCCAAGACGGGAGGGGGGCAAAACTGTTTTTT
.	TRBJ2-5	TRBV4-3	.	CASSQASRTQETQYF	TGCGCCAGCAGCCAAGCGTCCCGGACTCAAGAGACCCAGTACTTC
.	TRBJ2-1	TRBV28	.	CASTGGPYNEQFF	TGTGCCAGCACGGGGGGCCCCTACAATGAGCAGTTCTTC
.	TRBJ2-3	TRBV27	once	CASSPGPGKDTQYF	TGTGCCAGCAGTCCAGGGCCCGGTAAAGATACGCAGTATTTT
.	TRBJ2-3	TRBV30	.	CAWRVKAYTDTQYF	TGTGCCTGGAGAGTTAAAGCATACACAGATACGCAGTATTTT
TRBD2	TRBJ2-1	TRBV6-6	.	CASSLVAGVKDEQFF	TGTGCCAGCAGTTTAGTAGCGGGAGTGAAAGATGAGCAGTTCTTC
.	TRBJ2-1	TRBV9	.	CASSPRGRREEQFF	TGTGCCAGCAGCCCCCGCGGGCGGAGGGAAGAGCAGTTCTTC
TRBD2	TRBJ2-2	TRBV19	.	CASSPEGGRALGGELFF	TGTGCCAGTAGTCCCGAGGGCGGGAGGGCCTTAGGCGGGGAGCTGTTTTTT
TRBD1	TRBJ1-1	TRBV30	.	CAWAGDRGLRAFF	TGTGCCTGGGCCGGGGACAGGGGGCTGAGAGCTTTCTTT
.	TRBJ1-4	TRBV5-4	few	CASSPEAGNEKLFF	TGTGCCAGCAGCCCGGAGGCGGGCAATGAAAAACTGTTTTTT
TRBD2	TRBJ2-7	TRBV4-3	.	CASSQDLQAGPYEQYF	TGCGCCAGCAGCCAAGATCTTCAAGCGGGGCCCTACGAGCAGTACTTC
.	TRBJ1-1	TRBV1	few	CTSSMTGRTEAFF	TGCACCAGCAGCATGACAGGGCGGACTGAAGCTTTCTTT
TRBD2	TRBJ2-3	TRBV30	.	CAWSVGELAGGGDTQYF	TGTGCCTGGAGTGTGGGGGAACTAGCGGGAGGTGGGGATACGCAGTATTTT
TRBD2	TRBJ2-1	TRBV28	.	CASSFPTSGRNEQFF	TGTGCCAGCAGTTTCCCAACTAGCGGGAGGAATGAGCAGTTCTTC
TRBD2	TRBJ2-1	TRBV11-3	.	CASSLTAGAELNEQFF	TGTGCCAGCAGCTTAACAGCGGGAGCAGAACTCAATGAGCAGTTCTTC
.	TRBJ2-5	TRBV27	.	CASSLSSRRETQYF	TGTGCCAGCAGTTTATCGAGTCGGCGGGAGACCCAGTACTTC
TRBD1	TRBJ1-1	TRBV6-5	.	CASSYGTGRGTEAFF	TGTGCCAGCAGTTATGGGACAGGAAGGGGTACTGAAGCTTTCTTT
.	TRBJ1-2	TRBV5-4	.	CASSLVSHSMQGYTF	TGTGCCAGCAGCTTGGTATCCCACAGCATGCAGGGCTACACCTTC
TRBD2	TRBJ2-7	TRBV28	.	CASRPKVGLAGYEQYF	TGTGCCAGCAGACCGAAAGTTGGGCTAGCGGGCTATGAGCAGTACTTC
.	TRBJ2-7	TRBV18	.	CASSPLRQDSYEQYF	TGTGCCAGCTCACCACTGAGACAGGACTCCTACGAGCAGTACTTC
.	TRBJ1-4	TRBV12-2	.	CASRSDSQGVGEKLFF	TGTGCAAGTCGCTCCGACTCTCAGGGGGTCGGTGAAAAACTGTTTTTT
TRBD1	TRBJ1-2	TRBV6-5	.	CASTPRGQGYYGYTF	TGTGCCAGCACCCCAAGAGGACAGGGGTACTATGGCTACACCTTC
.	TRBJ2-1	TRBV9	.	CASSAPGLPYNEQFF	TGTGCCAGCAGCGCGCCTGGGCTCCCTTACAATGAGCAGTTCTTC
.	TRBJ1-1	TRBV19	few	CASSTAWGGATEAFF	TGTGCCAGTAGTACCGCCTGGGGGGGGGCCACTGAAGCTTTCTTT
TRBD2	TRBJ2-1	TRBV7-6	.	CASSLVGGSVYNEQFF	TGTGCCAGCAGCTTAGTTGGCGGGAGCGTCTACAATGAGCAGTTCTTC
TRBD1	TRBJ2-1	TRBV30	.	CAWSVQGLSYNEQFF	TGTGCCTGGAGTGTACAGGGGTTGTCCTACAATGAGCAGTTCTTC
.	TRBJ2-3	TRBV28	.	CASKRSSTDTQYF	TGTGCCAGCAAGCGGAGTAGCACAGATACGCAGTATTTT
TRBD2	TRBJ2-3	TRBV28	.	CASSQHGLAGGQDPDTQYF	TGTGCCAGCAGCCAACACGGACTAGCGGGAGGGCAGGACCCAGATACGCAGTATTTT
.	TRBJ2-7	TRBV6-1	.	CASISPWGQGEQYF	TGTGCCAGCATATCACCCTGGGGGCAGGGCGAGCAGTACTTC
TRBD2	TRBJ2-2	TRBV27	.	CASSRLADGELFF	TGTGCCAGCAGTCGACTAGCGGACGGGGAGCTGTTTTTT
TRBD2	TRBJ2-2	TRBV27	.	CASRLLAGGTSGELFF	TGTGCCAGCAGGCTACTAGCGGGAGGGACTTCCGGGGAGCTGTTTTTT
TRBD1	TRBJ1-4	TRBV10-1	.	CASSEPRGDPNEKLFF	TGCGCCAGCAGTGAGCCCAGGGGGGATCCTAATGAAAAACTGTTTTTT
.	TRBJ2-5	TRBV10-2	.	CASSDRGSSETQYF	TGCGCCAGCAGTGATAGAGGGAGCTCGGAGACCCAGTACTTC
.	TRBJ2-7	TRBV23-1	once	CASSQTPDRLSYEQYF	TGCGCCAGCAGTCAAACCCCCGACAGACTCTCCTACGAGCAGTACTTC
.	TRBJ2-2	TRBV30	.	CAWSLDLNTGELFF	TGTGCCTGGAGTCTGGACTTGAACACCGGGGAGCTGTTTTTT
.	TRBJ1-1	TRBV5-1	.	CASSLGPVGTEAFF	TGCGCCAGCAGCTTGGGCCCGGTTGGCACTGAAGCTTTCTTT
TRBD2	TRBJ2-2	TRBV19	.	CASRSSGRIATGELFF	TGTGCCAGCCGTTCTAGCGGGAGGATCGCCACCGGGGAGCTGTTTTTT
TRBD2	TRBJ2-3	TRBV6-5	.	CASSYSSGSSDTQYF	TGTGCCAGCAGTTACTCTAGCGGGAGTTCAGATACGCAGTATTTT
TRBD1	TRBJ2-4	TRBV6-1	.	CASSPGTADLQYF	TGTGCCAGCAGTCCCGGGACAGCCGATCTTCAGTACTTC
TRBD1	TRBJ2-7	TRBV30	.	CAWSVNLGQGSVVREQYF	TGTGCCTGGAGTGTAAACTTGGGACAGGGGAGCGTAGTCCGCGAGCAGTACTTC